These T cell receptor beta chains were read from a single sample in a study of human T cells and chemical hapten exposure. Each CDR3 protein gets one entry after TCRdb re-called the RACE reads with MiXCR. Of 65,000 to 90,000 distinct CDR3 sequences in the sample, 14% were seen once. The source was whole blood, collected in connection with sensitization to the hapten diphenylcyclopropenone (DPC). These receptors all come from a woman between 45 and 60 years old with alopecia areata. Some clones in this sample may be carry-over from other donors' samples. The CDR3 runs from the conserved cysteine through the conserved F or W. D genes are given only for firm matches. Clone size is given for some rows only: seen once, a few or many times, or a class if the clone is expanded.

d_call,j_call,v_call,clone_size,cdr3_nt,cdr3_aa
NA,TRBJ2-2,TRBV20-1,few,TGCAGTGCCACCGACAGCCTAGCGACCGGGGAGCTGTTTTTT,CSATDSLATGELFF
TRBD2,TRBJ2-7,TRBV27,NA,TGTGCCAGCTCCTCGCCTAGCGGGCATGCCTACGAGCAGTACTTC,CASSSPSGHAYEQYF
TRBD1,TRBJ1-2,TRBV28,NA,TGTGCCAGCAGGGGACAGAGCTATGGCTACACCTTC,CASRGQSYGYTF
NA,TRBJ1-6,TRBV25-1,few,TGTGCCAGCAGTGAATGGGGCAGAAGCTCCTATAATTCACCCCTCCACTTT,CASSEWGRSSYNSPLHF
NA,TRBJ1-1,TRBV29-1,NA,TGCAGCGCCCTAGTAGGGGTGGGGACTGAAGCTTTCTTT,CSALVGVGTEAFF
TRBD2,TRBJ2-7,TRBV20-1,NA,TGCAGTGCTAAGCGGGATACCTACGAGCAGTACTTC,CSAKRDTYEQYF
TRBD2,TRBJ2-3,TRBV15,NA,TGTGCCACCAGCAGAGTCCGATTGTGGGCGGGAGGTTTTCGGGACACAGATACGCAGTATTTT,CATSRVRLWAGGFRDTDTQYF
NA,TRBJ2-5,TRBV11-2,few,TGTGCCAGCAGCCAGGGACTGGGACAAGAGACCCAGTACTTC,CASSQGLGQETQYF
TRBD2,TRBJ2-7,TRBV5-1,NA,TGCGCCAGCAGCAGCGGGGGGTTCTCCTACGAGCAGTACTTC,CASSSGGFSYEQYF
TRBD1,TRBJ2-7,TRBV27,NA,TGTGCCAGCAGTTTAACGGGACAGCCCCTATACGAGCAGTACTTC,CASSLTGQPLYEQYF